This T cell receptor (beta chain) originates from a study of T cell changes during pregnancy in multiple sclerosis. Trimming removed 1 base from V and 2 bases from J, with 6 bases in between. The CDR3 is made up of 13 amino acids. CDR1 is SGHVS, CDR2 FNYEAQ, per germline. Profiled with immunoSEQ multiplex PCR; TCRdb holds only in-frame clones, not every one. Among roughly 64,000 clones, about 96% were seen once, and the ten largest hold 2% to 2.5%. The genes are TRBV7-6 and TRBJ2-7; D perhaps matches TRBD2 (6 bases). Sequenced material: CD8+ T cells from peripheral blood mononuclear cells, taken after pregnancy. The receptor was isolated from a female donor with multiple sclerosis, enrolled in a pregnancy study. CDR3 protein: CASSLERAYEQYF. Here the CDR3 DNA reads TGTGCCAGCAGCTTAGAGCGGGCCTACGAGCAGTACTTC.